This T cell receptor beta chain was captured in a study of CD8 T cells in ankylosing spondylitis. Broader study findings: Past research had described some motif variants in reactive arthritis synovial fluid and blood. The authors reported significant enrichment of disease-linked clones in matched ankylosing spondylitis synovial fluid. Seven to nine highly homologous variants made up a TCR beta motif that seemed to typify ankylosing spondylitis blood.

This clonotype was seen ten or more times. Its antigen is unknown. J gave up 6 bases and V 5 bases, and 12 bases lay outside the gene matches. The CDR3 extends over 16 amino acids. Per the germline V gene, CDR1 is MNHEY and CDR2 is SMNVEV (reference sequence). TCRdb used MiXCR to reprocess the 5' RACE reads, holding one entry per CDR3 protein. This table holds about 220,000 distinct CDR3 sequences, about 7.3% found once. This clonotype was obtained from a male donor with ankylosing spondylitis. The sample taken for sequencing was blood, either unsorted or a sorted T cell fraction (not recorded which). The rearrangement uses TRBV27 and TRBJ2-2, with 7 bases fitting TRBD1. CDR3 residues: CASSGAGGDFPGELFF. The CDR3 DNA reads TGTGCCAGCAGTGGGGCAGGGGGTGATTTCCCCGGGGAGCTGTTTTTT.